Each of the 32 T cell receptor beta chains below was sequenced from the same sample in a study of blood T cell repertoires in COVID-19. The protocol was immunoSEQ multiplex PCR, while the TCRdb copy is restricted to in-frame clones and leaves out a portion. Seen here are 100,000 to 150,000 clones, around 85% observed once, and the top ten hold about 18%. The specimen sequenced was peripheral blood. These receptors all stem from a man younger than 45 with COVID-19, enrolled during active disease.

The V call is TRBV5-1, the J call TRBJ1-3; D may be TRBD1 (6 bases). V lost 0 bases, J lost 3 bases, and 13 bases lay in between. Germline V gene data show CDR1 as SGHRS and CDR2 as YFSETQ. The CDR3 is 16 residues long. CDR3 protein: CASSLVGQGGGNTIYF. The CDR3 DNA reads as TGCGCCAGCAGCTTGGTTGGACAAGGGGGTGGAAACACCATATATTTT.

The rearrangement links TRBV19 to TRBJ2-7, with 12 bases that match TRBD2. V lost 3 bases and J lost 7; bases outside the gene matches: 4. This CDR3 region has 14 residues. In germline, CDR1 is LNHDA, CDR2 SQIVND (reference sequence). Here the CDR3 DNA reads TGTGCCAGTAGTATCACGGGACTAGCGGGTGAGCAGTACTTC. Its translation is CASSITGLAGEQYF.

In this sample, this clone turned up a few times. V gene TRBV28 combines with J gene TRBJ2-1; 8 bases line up with TRBD1. The trim removed 7 bases at V and 12 bases at J, leaving 14 bases unmatched. The germline CDR1 and CDR2 sequences are MDHEN and SYDVKM. The CDR3 consists of 14 residues. The chain's CDR3 is CASTRGLDSGTQFF. DNA for the CDR3: TGTGCCAGCACCAGGGGGCTGGATAGTGGTACGCAGTTCTTC.

The V gene is TRBV27, the J gene TRBJ1-1; 8 bases align to TRBD1. V shed 6 bases, J shed 2 bases, and the junction held 5 bases outside the gene matches. The germline CDR1 and CDR2 sequences are MNHEY and SMNVEV (reference sequence). This CDR3 contains 14 residues. CDR3 nucleotides: TGTGCCAGCAGGAGGGACAGGTCTAACACTGAAGCTTTCTTT. Translated: CASRRDRSNTEAFF.

V usage is TRBV2 and J usage is TRBJ1-4; 7 nucleotides agree with TRBD1. The junction had 7 bases not matched to a gene; V was cut back by 6 bases and J by 3 bases. CDR1 is SNHLY and CDR2 is FYNNEI in the germline V gene. The CDR3 sequence is 15 residues long. The CDR3 DNA is TGTGCCAGCAGACTAGGACAGGACGCTAATGAAAAACTGTTTTTT. Amino acids: CASRLGQDANEKLFF.

The rearrangement uses TRBV29-1 and TRBJ1-2; D gene ambiguous. Germline V gene sequence: CDR1 SQVTM, CDR2 ANQGSEA. V was clipped by 0 bases and J by 4 bases, with 9 bases between them. The CDR3 spans 13 residues. CDR3 region: CSVEEAGTYGYTF. CDR3 in DNA: TGCAGCGTTGAAGAGGCAGGAACCTATGGCTACACCTTC.

The chain uses TRBV11-2 and TRBJ2-3, with 9 bases fitting TRBD1. After removal of 6 bases from V and 6 bases from J, the junction contained 16 bases not matched to a gene. Germline V gives CDR1 SGHAT, CDR2 FQNNGV. This CDR3 has 17 residues. The CDR3 here is CASSHADRGLLTDTQYF. The CDR3 nucleotides are TGTGCCAGCAGTCACGCGGACAGGGGACTCCTGACGGATACGCAGTATTTT.

This rearrangement joins TRBV2 to TRBJ1-6; unclear D gene. This CDR3 spans 14 amino acids. With 3 bases removed from V and 8 bases from J, the gap between germline ends came to 11 bases. CDR1 and CDR2 (germline): SNHLY, FYNNEI. Here the CDR3 reads CASSDGRRDSPLHF. The CDR3 coding sequence is TGTGCCAGCAGTGATGGCCGGAGGGATTCACCCCTCCACTTT.

The chain links TRBV10-3 to TRBJ2-2, with D maybe TRBD1 (6 bases). Trimming took 3 bases from V and 6 from J, leaving 17 bases between them. Germline CDR1 reads ENHRY; CDR2 reads SYGVKD. The CDR3 is made up of 16 amino acids. The CDR3, as DNA: TGTGCCATCAGTGACAGGGGCAGGGGTTCCCCCGGGGAGCTGTTTTTT. Protein: CAISDRGRGSPGELFF.

This clone showed up just a few times. The chain joins TRBV7-2 to TRBJ1-2; 9 positions agree with TRBD1. After removal of 1 base from V and 2 bases from J, the junction contained 8 bases not matched to a gene. The CDR3 covers 17 residues. Germline V gene sequence: CDR1 SGHTA, CDR2 FQGNSA. CDR3 sequence (DNA): TGTGCCAGCAGCTTAGTGAGAGGGGACAGGGTGAACTATGGCTACACCTTC. Its translation: CASSLVRGDRVNYGYTF.

The chain links TRBV6-5 to TRBJ1-2; 11 positions agree with TRBD1. The ends lost 4 bases at V and 3 bases at J; junction bases unmatched: 4. Germline CDR1 and CDR2: MNHEY and SVGAGI. The CDR3 is made up of 15 amino acids. The CDR3 is CASSSAGQGDYGYTF. The CDR3 DNA follows: TGTGCCAGCAGTTCAGCGGGACAGGGGGACTATGGCTACACCTTC.

J is TRBJ1-1 and V is TRBV2; D may be TRBD1 (6 bases). The V end was cut by 6 bases, the J end by 1 base, with 15 bases between. CDR1 SNHLY and CDR2 FYNNEI come from the germline V gene. The CDR3 loop spans 15 amino acids. CDR3 protein: CASRARRDTNTEAFF. Written as DNA, the CDR3 is TGTGCCAGCAGAGCCAGACGGGACACGAACACTGAAGCTTTCTTT. Looking up the rest from reference TRBV2 and TRBJ1-1 gives the full variable domain: EPEVTQTPSHQVTQMGQEVILRCVPISNHLYFYWYRQILGQKVEFLVSFYNNEISEKSEIFDDQFSVERPDGSNFTLKIRSTKLEDSAMYFCASRARRDTNTEAFFGQGTRLTVV.

V usage is TRBV18 and J usage is TRBJ2-2, with 9 nucleotides matching TRBD2. This CDR3 has 16 amino acids. With V trimmed by 6 bases and J by 0 bases, 5 bases remained unmatched. Germline CDR1 reads KGHSH; CDR2 reads LQKENI. In nucleotides, the CDR3 is TGTGCCAGCTCCCCAAGACTAGCGGCGAACACCGGGGAGCTGTTTTTT. The encoded protein is CASSPRLAANTGELFF.

The chain has TRBV7-9 and TRBJ1-4; D is unclear. The length of the CDR3 is 15 residues. Between the trimmed V and J ends, which lost 7 bases and 8 bases, there was a span of 20 bases. Germline V gene sequence: CDR1 SEHNR, CDR2 FQNEAQ (reference sequence). The DNA of the CDR3 is TGTGCCAGCACCCTAGGGAGCCGGCACGGAGAAAAACTGTTTTTT. It encodes CASTLGSRHGEKLFF.

This clone occurred once. The chain links TRBV5-1 to TRBJ2-7, with D perhaps matching TRBD2 (8 bases). This CDR3 region has 15 residues. V was shortened by 3 bases and J by 0 bases, with 13 bases between the two germline ends. From germline, CDR1 is SGHRS and CDR2 YFSETQ. Here the CDR3 DNA reads TGCGCCAGCAGCTCGGGAGGGGGCAACTCCTACGAGCAGTACTTC. Protein product: CASSSGGGNSYEQYF.

This clone was detected a few times. The genes are TRBV19 and TRBJ2-5; D gene uncertain. Germline values: CDR1 LNHDA, CDR2 SQIVND (reference sequence). The V end was cut by 9 bases, the J end by 4 bases, with 15 bases between. The CDR3 sequence is 13 residues long. The CDR3, as DNA: TGTGCCAGCGCATTAAACGTACTAGAGACCCAGTACTTC. Translating gives CASALNVLETQYF.

Turning to this clone: One junction end does not reproduce the germline sequence, and a read error may be involved. This sequence joins TRBV29-1 and TRBJ2-7, with a weak D call TRBD1 (5 bases). There are 14 residues in the CDR3. CDR1 and CDR2 (germline): SQVTM, ANQGSEA. In DNA form, the CDR3 reads TGCAGCGTGGGAATAGGACAACAAGCCTACGTGCAGTACTTC. Translating gives CSVGIGQQAYVQYF.

This chain links TRBV7-6 with TRBJ2-3; maybe TRBD2 (5 bases). The V end lost 5 bases, the J end lost 3 bases, and 15 bases lay between the germline ends. This CDR3 spans 15 amino acids. CDR1 is SGHVS and CDR2 is FNYEAQ in the germline V gene. The CDR3 DNA sequence: TGTGCCAGCAGCCCCCAAACTAGGACTACAGATACGCAGTATTTT. Translation: CASSPQTRTTDTQYF.

The V call is TRBV9, the J call TRBJ1-6, with 9 bases matching TRBD1. V trimming: 3 bases; J trimming: 10 bases; junction bases outside the gene matches: 11. Germline V gene data show CDR1 as SGDLS and CDR2 as YYNGEE. This CDR3 spans 16 amino acids. In nucleotides, the CDR3 is TGTGCCAGCAGCGGCCCGGGACAGGGTAATTCGTCACCCCTCCACTTT. Translation: CASSGPGQGNSSPLHF.

The chain couples TRBV24-1 to TRBJ2-2, with 9 nucleotides matching TRBD1. V lost 9 bases and J lost 5; bases outside the gene matches: 9. This CDR3 is built from 15 residues. Per the germline V gene, CDR1 is KGHDR and CDR2 is SFDVKD. For the CDR3, the DNA is TGTGCCACCTCCTCGACAGGGGGATCTACCGGGGAGCTGTTTTTT. It encodes CATSSTGGSTGELFF.

This clone appeared once. This chain joins TRBV19 and TRBJ2-1; 9 bases line up with TRBD1. The germline gives CDR1 LNHDA, CDR2 SQIVND (reference sequence). V gave up 6 bases and J gave up 7 bases; unmatched junction bases: 10. The CDR3 spans 15 residues. CDR3 amino acids: CASSLAGTGINEQFF. The DNA for the CDR3 is TGTGCCAGTAGCCTAGCCGGGACAGGGATAAATGAGCAGTTCTTC.

This clone was observed a handful of times. The chain has TRBV18 and TRBJ1-1, with D maybe TRBD1 (6 bases). Germline CDR1 reads KGHSH; CDR2 reads LQKENI. The CDR3 covers 17 residues. Trimming removed 1 base at V and 4 bases at J, with 19 bases between. The CDR3 spells CASSPRPTGFEGTEAFF. In DNA form, the CDR3 reads TGTGCCAGCTCACCACGACCTACAGGGTTTGAAGGCACTGAAGCTTTCTTT. The full variable domain, its missing parts supplied by reference TRBV18 and TRBJ1-1, is NAGVMQNPRHLVRRRGQEARLRCSPMKGHSHVYWYRQLPEEGLKFMVYLQKENIIDESGMPKERFSAEFPKEGPSILRIQQVVRGDSAAYFCASSPRPTGFEGTEAFFGQGTRLTVV.

The chain joins TRBV4-1 to TRBJ2-7; TRBD1 is a possible D gene (5 bases). V was cut by 2 bases and J by 5 bases, with 19 bases left in between. Germline assignment: CDR1 MGHRA and CDR2 YSYEKL. The length of the CDR3 is 16 residues. CDR3 sequence: CASSQQGPPRGNEQYF. CDR3 DNA sequence: TGCGCCAGCAGCCAACAAGGACCGCCAAGGGGAAACGAGCAGTACTTC.

This clone was seen a handful of times. The rearrangement uses TRBV30 and TRBJ1-1; TRBD1 matches at 8 bases. V lost 2 bases and J lost 0; bases outside the gene matches: 2. Per germline, CDR1 GTSNPN and CDR2 SVGIG (reference sequence). This CDR3 is built from 14 residues. CDR3 coding DNA: TGTGCCTGGAGTAGGACAGGGCTGAACACTGAAGCTTTCTTT. Translation gives CAWSRTGLNTEAFF.

The CDR3 sequence: CASSLGLAGTSYEQYF. CDR3 nucleotides: TGTGCCAGCAGCTTAGGGCTAGCGGGAACATCCTACGAGCAGTACTTC. The chain couples TRBV7-8 to TRBJ2-7, with 9 bases aligning to TRBD2. The CDR3 has 16 amino acids. The V and J ends lost 1 base and 1 base, in that order; junction bases with no gene match: 5. The germline CDR1 and CDR2 sequences are SGHVS and FQNEAQ.

In this sample, this clone is medium-sized. The chain joins TRBV11-2 to TRBJ2-7, with D tentatively TRBD2 (6 bases). CDR1 and CDR2 from the germline V gene are SGHAT and FQNNGV. V gave up 5 bases and J gave up 3 bases, with 17 bases separating them. This CDR3 is built from 15 residues. CDR3 sequence (DNA): TGTGCCAGCAGCCTGAACCGGGACTTTAACTACGAGCAGTACTTC. Translated, it gives CASSLNRDFNYEQYF.

The CDR3 nucleotides are TGTGCCAGCAGCTTACAGGGAATTTCCGGGGAGCTGTTTTTT. It specifies CASSLQGISGELFF. The V and J genes are TRBV5-4 and TRBJ2-2; possibly TRBD1 for D (6 bases). V was clipped by 2 bases and J by 6 bases, with 11 bases between them. This CDR3 is 14 amino acids long. Germline assignment: CDR1 SGHNT and CDR2 YYREEE (reference sequence). Filled out from reference TRBV5-4 and TRBJ2-2, the complete variable domain reads ETGVTQSPTHLIKTRGQQVTLRCSSQSGHNTVSWYQQALGQGPQFIFQYYREEENGRGNFPPRFSGLQFPNYSSELNVNALELDDSALYLCASSLQGISGELFFGEGSRLTVL.

The CDR3 region has the DNA TGTGCCAGCAGCTTAGCTAGCGGGGTGAGCTCCTACAATGAGCAGTTCTTC. This gives the protein CASSLASGVSSYNEQFF. This sequence joins TRBV7-4 and TRBJ2-1, with 8 nucleotides matching TRBD2. V dropped 0 bases and J dropped 0; count of bases not matched to a gene: 4. Germline assignment: CDR1 SGHVT and CDR2 SQSDAQ. There are 17 residues in the CDR3.

The rearrangement links TRBV6-5 to TRBJ1-4, with 11 bases aligning to TRBD1. Germline V gene data show CDR1 as MNHEY and CDR2 as SVGAGI. The CDR3 has 15 amino acids. Trimming cost V 2 bases and J 10 bases; bases outside gene matches: 6. This CDR3 reads CASSYDGTGGLKLFF. CDR3 coding DNA: TGTGCCAGCAGTTACGACGGGACAGGGGGATTAAAACTGTTTTTT.

V gene TRBV3-1 (or the pseudogene TRBV3-2) combines with J gene TRBJ2-7; 7 bases align to TRBD2. Unmatched junction bases numbered 5, after V lost 4 bases and J lost 2 bases. Germline V gives CDR1 LGHDT, CDR2 YNNKEL (reference sequence). The CDR3 is 14 amino acids. The CDR3 bases are TGTGCCAGCAGCCCCGCTAGCGGTACCTACGAGCAGTACTTC. The encoded protein is CASSPASGTYEQYF.

V gene TRBV11-2 combines with J gene TRBJ2-3; TRBD1 matches 9 bases. Unmatched junction bases numbered 9, after V lost 5 bases and J lost 0 bases. Germline-derived CDR1 and CDR2 are SGHAT and FQNNGV. The CDR3 length is 17 residues. The CDR3 sequence is CASSTSGTGISTDTQYF. The DNA for the CDR3 is TGTGCCAGCAGCACCTCCGGGACAGGGATTAGCACAGATACGCAGTATTTT. The full variable domain, rest sourced from reference TRBV11-2 and TRBJ2-3, is EAGVAQSPRYKIIEKRQSVAFWCNPISGHATLYWYQQILGQGPKLLIQFQNNGVVDDSQLPKDRFSAERLKGVDSTLKIQPAKLEDSAVYLCASSTSGTGISTDTQYFGPGTRLTVL.

This chain links TRBV7-2 with TRBJ2-3; TRBD2 matches 8 bases. Unmatched junction bases numbered 9, after V lost 2 bases and J lost 5 bases. CDR1 and CDR2 (germline): SGHTA, FQGNSA. The CDR3 spans 16 residues. CDR3 residues: CASSLMASGSVDTQYF. In DNA, the CDR3 is TGTGCCAGCAGCTTAATGGCTAGCGGGTCGGTAGATACGCAGTATTTT. Together with reference TRBV7-2 and TRBJ2-3, the CDR3 gives the full variable domain: GAGVSQSPSNKVTEKGKDVELRCDPISGHTALYWYRQSLGQGLEFLIYFQGNSAPDKSGLPSDRFSAERTGGSVSTLTIQRTQQEDSAVYLCASSLMASGSVDTQYFGPGTRLTVL.